A selection of T cell receptor beta chains follows, all from one sample in a study of T cells in Graves' hyperthyroidism and ophthalmopathy. TCRdb used MiXCR to reprocess the multiplex PCR reads, holding one entry per CDR3 protein. The profile shows about 350,000 distinct CDR3 sequences, about 18% of them singletons. Material for sequencing was blood. The receptors originated from a woman under 40 with Graves' hyperthyroidism that later progressed to Graves' ophthalmopathy. The CDR3 runs from the conserved cysteine through the conserved F or W. A D gene is named only where the DNA matches it firmly. Clone sizes are given selectively: once, few, many, or a class where the clone is expanded.

clone_size: few; d_call: TRBD1; v_call: TRBV30; j_call: TRBJ1-2; cdr3_aa: CAWTVVRTGRGPNYGYTF; cdr3_nt: TGTGCCTGGACCGTTGTCAGGACAGGACGAGGTCCTAACTATGGCTACACCTTC
clone_size: many; d_call: NA; v_call: TRBV18; j_call: TRBJ1-2; cdr3_aa: CASSPPVAYYGYTF; cdr3_nt: TGTGCCAGCTCACCACCGGTGGCGTACTATGGCTACACCTTC
clone_size: many; d_call: NA; v_call: TRBV30; j_call: TRBJ1-6; cdr3_aa: CAWRTSGTGSPLHF; cdr3_nt: TGTGCCTGGAGGACAAGCGGGACGGGTTCACCCCTCCACTTT
clone_size: NA; d_call: NA; v_call: TRBV18; j_call: TRBJ2-1; cdr3_aa: CASSPPSGRYEQFF; cdr3_nt: TGTGCCAGCTCACCTCCGTCAGGGAGGTATGAGCAGTTCTTC
clone_size: NA; d_call: TRBD2; v_call: TRBV20-1; j_call: TRBJ2-1; cdr3_aa: CSARDSGRARSYNEQFF; cdr3_nt: TGCAGTGCTAGGGATAGCGGGAGGGCCCGCTCCTACAATGAGCAGTTCTTC
clone_size: NA; d_call: TRBD2; v_call: TRBV20-1; j_call: TRBJ2-5; cdr3_aa: CSAPGLAGGLQETQYF; cdr3_nt: TGCAGTGCGCCGGGACTAGCGGGAGGCCTCCAAGAGACCCAGTACTTC
clone_size: many; d_call: NA; v_call: TRBV20-1; j_call: TRBJ2-5; cdr3_aa: CSATGPPPGETQYF; cdr3_nt: TGCAGTGCAACAGGACCCCCCCCCGGAGAGACCCAGTACTTC
clone_size: NA; d_call: TRBD1; v_call: TRBV11-1; j_call: TRBJ1-2; cdr3_aa: CASSYATDRGFGYTF; cdr3_nt: TGTGCCAGCAGCTACGCAACGGACAGGGGATTCGGCTACACCTTC
clone_size: many; d_call: NA; v_call: TRBV2; j_call: TRBJ1-4; cdr3_aa: CASSDFRINEKLFF; cdr3_nt: TGTGCCAGCAGTGACTTTCGGATTAATGAAAAACTGTTTTTT
clone_size: NA; d_call: TRBD2; v_call: TRBV4-1; j_call: TRBJ2-7; cdr3_aa: CASSPPSGMGYEQYF; cdr3_nt: TGCGCCAGCAGCCCTCCTAGCGGGATGGGATACGAGCAGTACTTC
clone_size: many; d_call: NA; v_call: TRBV10-3; j_call: TRBJ1-1; cdr3_aa: CAISESSGGRGYTEAFF; cdr3_nt: TGTGCCATCAGTGAGAGCTCCGGGGGCCGGGGGTACACTGAAGCTTTCTTT
clone_size: many; d_call: NA; v_call: TRBV10-3; j_call: TRBJ2-7; cdr3_aa: CAISEPLGESSYEQYF; cdr3_nt: TGTGCCATCAGTGAGCCCCTGGGAGAGAGCTCCTACGAGCAGTACTTC
clone_size: few; d_call: NA; v_call: TRBV20-1; j_call: TRBJ1-1; cdr3_aa: CSAYRRGTEAFF; cdr3_nt: TGCAGTGCCTACCGAAGGGGCACTGAAGCTTTCTTT
clone_size: many; d_call: NA; v_call: TRBV25-1; j_call: TRBJ2-3; cdr3_aa: CASSLSGATDTQYF; cdr3_nt: TGTGCCAGCAGCCTAAGTGGGGCGACAGATACGCAGTATTTT
clone_size: many; d_call: NA; v_call: TRBV11-2; j_call: TRBJ1-1; cdr3_aa: CASSLIEGYITEAFF; cdr3_nt: TGTGCCAGCAGCTTAATTGAGGGGTATATCACTGAAGCTTTCTTT
clone_size: many; d_call: TRBD2; v_call: TRBV6-2/TRBV6-3; j_call: TRBJ2-7; cdr3_aa: CASSTKGTSGAYEQYF; cdr3_nt: TGTGCCAGCAGTACCAAAGGGACTAGCGGGGCCTACGAGCAGTACTTC
clone_size: few; d_call: NA; v_call: TRBV29-1; j_call: TRBJ2-7; cdr3_aa: CSVRSNYAYEQYF; cdr3_nt: TGCAGCGTTCGGTCCAATTATGCATACGAGCAGTACTTC
clone_size: once; d_call: NA; v_call: TRBV5-1; j_call: TRBJ2-1; cdr3_aa: CASSFGGSGYNEQFF; cdr3_nt: TGCGCCAGCAGCTTTGGGGGATCGGGCTACAATGAGCAGTTCTTC